A single sample gave rise to the 18 T cell receptor beta chains below, sequenced in a study of blood T cell repertoires in COVID-19. The table came from immunoSEQ multiplex PCR; TCRdb's copy has only in-frame clones and leaves some out. The sample records 200,000 to 250,000 clones, over 70% being singletons. Sequencing was carried out using PBMCs or T cells enriched from blood (not recorded which). The receptor source for this set is a young woman who had been exposed to COVID-19.

The J gene is TRBJ1-1, the V gene TRBV4-2; D is unresolved. V was cut by 0 bases and J by 11 bases, with 13 bases left in between. From germline, CDR1 is LGHNA and CDR2 YNFKEQ. The CDR3 extends over 13 amino acids. The CDR3 here is CASSQDRGEAAFF. DNA of the CDR3: TGTGCCAGCAGCCAAGATCGTGGGGAGGCTGCTTTCTTT.

The rearrangement joins TRBV27 to TRBJ2-1; D is ambiguous. This CDR3 comprises 13 residues. Germline V gene sequence: CDR1 MNHEY, CDR2 SMNVEV (reference sequence). The germline V and J ends were trimmed by 3 bases and 7 bases, with 10 bases remaining between them. CDR3 DNA: TGTGCCAGCAGTTTCTCGTCAACAAATGAGCAGTTCTTC. It codes for CASSFSSTNEQFF.

CDR3 sequence (DNA): TGCGCCAGCAGCTCCGGGACAGGGATGGATACGCAGTATTTT. Its protein is CASSSGTGMDTQYF. This sequence joins TRBV5-1 and TRBJ2-3, with TRBD1 matching over 9 bases. Trimming at V came to 3 bases and at J to 6 bases, leaving 5 bases not matched to a gene. The CDR3 is made up of 14 amino acids. Looked up from germline, CDR1 is SGHRS and CDR2 is YFSETQ.

This clone is labeled as medium-sized. The V gene is TRBV15, the J gene TRBJ2-7; the match to TRBD2 covers 9 bases. The CDR3 sequence is 17 residues long. The V and J ends lost 0 bases and 0 bases, in that order; junction bases with no gene match: 6. CDR1 and CDR2 from the germline V gene are LNHNV and YYDKDF (reference sequence). For the CDR3, the DNA is TGTGCCACCAGCAGAGATCGGCGGGAGGGTCCCTCCTACGAGCAGTACTTC. It codes for CATSRDRREGPSYEQYF.

This chain links TRBV5-1 with TRBJ1-1, with D possibly being TRBD1 (5 bases). The CDR3 runs 11 residues. The germline V and J ends were trimmed by 7 bases and 8 bases, with 12 bases remaining between them. Germline V gene lookup returns CDR1 SGHRS and CDR2 YFSETQ. CDR3 coding DNA: TGCGCCAGCGTGAGCGCAGGGGAAGCTTTCTTT. It specifies CASVSAGEAFF.

J is TRBJ2-2 and V is TRBV19; 9 nucleotides align to TRBD2. Germline loops: CDR1 LNHDA, CDR2 SQIVND (reference sequence). The CDR3 consists of 14 residues. Germline trimming cut 8 bases from V and 0 bases from J; bases unmatched to any gene: 1. The CDR3, as DNA: TGTGCCAGTTCTAGCGGGGCGAACACCGGGGAGCTGTTTTTT. Its translation: CASSSGANTGELFF.

The chain recombines TRBV19 with TRBJ2-2; 10 bases are a match to TRBD2. The V segment lost 5 bases and the J segment 4 bases; nucleotides outside the gene matches: 7. The germline gives CDR1 LNHDA, CDR2 SQIVND (reference sequence). The CDR3 is 16 residues long. As DNA, the CDR3 is TGTGCCAGTAGTCCCGTAGCGGGAGGAACCACCGGGGAGCTGTTTTTT. Translated: CASSPVAGGTTGELFF.

J is TRBJ2-7 and V is TRBV3-1 (or the pseudogene TRBV3-2); maybe TRBD2 (6 bases). CDR1 and CDR2 from the germline V gene are LGHDT and YNNKEL (reference sequence). Trimming shortened V by 1 base and J by 3 bases, and 16 bases separated the two germline ends. The CDR3 has 16 residues. Written as DNA, the CDR3 is TGTGCCAGCAGCCAAGTTGGCGGGACCTCCTTCTACGAGCAGTACTTC. Translated, it gives CASSQVGGTSFYEQYF.

This chain connects TRBV6-5 to TRBJ1-2, with a tentative D call TRBD1 (5 bases). Germline CDR1 and CDR2: MNHEY and SVGAGI. CDR3 length: 15 residues. V was cut by 0 bases and J by 2 bases, with 10 bases left in between. The CDR3 region has the DNA TGTGCCAGCAGTTACTCCCGGGACTCCAACTATGGCTACACCTTC. This translates into CASSYSRDSNYGYTF.

V gene TRBV7-2 combines with J gene TRBJ2-7, with D perhaps matching TRBD1 (5 bases). The CDR3 contains 18 residues. Trimming removed 0 bases at V and 2 bases at J, with 20 bases between. Germline assignment: CDR1 SGHTA and CDR2 FQGNSA. CDR3 amino acids: CASSLAFLSQGSPYEQYF. CDR3 bases: TGTGCCAGCAGCTTAGCGTTTTTAAGTCAGGGCTCCCCCTACGAGCAGTACTTC. Complete variable domain (other parts from reference TRBV7-2 and TRBJ2-7): GAGVSQSPSNKVTEKGKDVELRCDPISGHTALYWYRQSLGQGLEFLIYFQGNSAPDKSGLPSDRFSAERTGGSVSTLTIQRTQQEDSAVYLCASSLAFLSQGSPYEQYFGPGTRLTVT.

The chain joins TRBV11-3 to TRBJ1-1; D perhaps matches TRBD1 (5 bases). Trimming took off 1 base at V and 8 bases at J, with 8 bases between the two ends. The CDR3 has 12 amino acids. Germline lookup yields CDR1 SGHNT and CDR2 YENEEA. The CDR3 spells CASSLGPGEAFF. DNA for the CDR3: TGTGCCAGCAGCTTAGGTCCAGGGGAAGCTTTCTTT.

The chain carries TRBV30 and TRBJ2-7; 10 nucleotides align to TRBD1. The length of the CDR3 is 14 residues. Germline V gene lookup returns CDR1 GTSNPN and CDR2 SVGIG (reference sequence). Trimming at V came to 4 bases and at J to 9 bases, leaving 12 bases not matched to a gene. In DNA form, the CDR3 reads TGTGCCTGGAACCAAGACAGGGGGCCCGGAGGGCAGTACTTC. It codes for CAWNQDRGPGGQYF.

This chain joins TRBV18 and TRBJ2-1; D is possibly TRBD2 (5 bases). V lost 6 bases and J lost 8, with 14 bases in between. Per the germline V gene, CDR1 is KGHSH and CDR2 is LQKENI. The CDR3 totals 13 residues. The CDR3 region is CASSPLAGDEQFF. The DNA of the CDR3 is TGTGCCAGCTCGCCGCTAGCTGGGGATGAGCAGTTCTTC.

About this clone: The sample has other DNA sequences that encode this CDR3 too. The chain combines TRBV19 with TRBJ1-1; D call uncertain. The germline gives CDR1 LNHDA, CDR2 SQIVND (reference sequence). Between the trimmed V and J ends, which lost 3 bases and 1 base, there was a span of 6 bases. CDR3 size: 13 residues. This CDR3 reads CASSIRGNTEAFF. The CDR3 DNA reads TGTGCCAGTAGTATCCGAGGGAACACTGAAGCTTTCTTT. The full variable domain, with the rest looked up from reference TRBV19 and TRBJ1-1, is DGGITQSPKYLFRKEGQNVTLSCEQNLNHDAMYWYRQDPGQGLRLIYYSQIVNDFQKGDIAEGYSVSREKKESFPLTVTSAQKNPTAFYLCASSIRGNTEAFFGQGTRLTVV.

V gene TRBV5-1 combines with J gene TRBJ2-7; TRBD2 matches at 11 bases. From germline, CDR1 is SGHRS and CDR2 YFSETQ. V was clipped by 4 bases and J by 7 bases; unmatched bases: 16. The CDR3 has 17 amino acids. DNA of the CDR3: TGCGCCAGCAGCCGTATGACTAGCGGGATCACTCGGGGGGAGCAGTACTTC. As protein: CASSRMTSGITRGEQYF.

CDR3 loop: CASSGTGWGWGTEAFF. CDR3 DNA: TGTGCCAGCAGTGGGACAGGGTGGGGATGGGGCACTGAAGCTTTCTTT. The chain is built from TRBV6-1 and TRBJ1-1; 8 bases align to TRBD1. The length of the CDR3 is 16 residues. Per the germline V gene, CDR1 is MNHNS and CDR2 is SASEGT. J lost 4 bases, V lost 4 bases, and 11 bases had no gene match.

J is TRBJ2-1 and V is TRBV12-5; D ambiguous. The germline CDR1 and CDR2 sequences are LGHNT and FRNRAP. The germline V and J ends were trimmed by 2 bases and 5 bases, with 7 bases remaining between them. The CDR3 is 13 amino acids. For the CDR3, the DNA is TGTGCTAGTGGTTTGTTATTTGACAATGAGCAGTTCTTC. This codes for CASGLLFDNEQFF.

V usage is TRBV12-5 and J usage is TRBJ2-2, with a weak D call TRBD2 (5 bases). There are 14 residues in the CDR3. V was cut by 1 base and J by 5 bases, with 8 bases left in between. Germline CDR1 reads LGHNT; CDR2 reads FRNRAP. The CDR3 sequence is CASGLGTGTGELFF. The CDR3 region has the DNA TGTGCTAGTGGTTTGGGGACTGGGACCGGGGAGCTGTTTTTT.